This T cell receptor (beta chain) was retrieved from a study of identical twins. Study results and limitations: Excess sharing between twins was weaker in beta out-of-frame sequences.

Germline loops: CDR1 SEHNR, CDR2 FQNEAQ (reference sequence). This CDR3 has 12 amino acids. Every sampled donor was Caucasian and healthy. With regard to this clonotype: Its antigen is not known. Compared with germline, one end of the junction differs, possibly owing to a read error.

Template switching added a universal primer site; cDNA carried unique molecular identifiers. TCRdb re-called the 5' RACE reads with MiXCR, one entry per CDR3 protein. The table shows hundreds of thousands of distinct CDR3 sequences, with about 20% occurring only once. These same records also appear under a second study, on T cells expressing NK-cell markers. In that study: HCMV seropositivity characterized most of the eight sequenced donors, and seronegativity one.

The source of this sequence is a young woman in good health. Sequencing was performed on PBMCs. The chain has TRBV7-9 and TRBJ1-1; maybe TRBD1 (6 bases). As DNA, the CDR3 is TGTGCCAGCAGCTTAGACGACAGGTCCACGGTCTTT. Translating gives CASSLDDRSTVF.